The clone carrying this T cell receptor beta chain appeared a few times. TCRdb ran MiXCR on the 5' RACE reads and lists one entry per CDR3 protein. The sample gives approximately 29,000 distinct CDR3 sequences, about 8.8% of which show up once; under 40% is in the top ten. Time point defined: sample taken at primary tumor resection. The sequenced material consisted of unsorted whole RNA from tumor, nontumor lung or frozen PBMC. The donors, around 71 patients with untreated early-stage non-small cell lung cancer, provided the samples. These data are taken from a study of spatial heterogeneity in lung cancer. Looked up from germline, CDR1 is MNHEY and CDR2 is SVGEGT. The CDR3 contains 15 residues. The junction had 10 bases not matched to a gene; V was cut back by 5 bases and J by 3 bases.

The TCR comes from a female donor with early-stage non-small cell lung cancer. The gene calls are TRBV6-2 or TRBV6-3 and TRBJ2-7; 7 bases align to TRBD2. Here the sequenced sample was PBMCs, taken at surgery. CDR3 DNA sequence: TGTGCCAGCAGTGAACTAGCGCCAAATAACTACGAGCAGTACGTC. It encodes CASSELAPNNYEQYV.